This entry describes one T cell receptor beta chain. The record originates from a study of blood T cell repertoires in COVID-19. Background on the study: Samples taken during acute and convalescent COVID-19 were collected in the United States, Italy and Spain. Sample material is recorded as cDNA or gDNA derived from T cells, B-cell-depleted T cells, or PBMCs.

Looked up from germline, CDR1 is MNHEY and CDR2 is SVGAGI. This CDR3 is built from 11 residues. As processed by the authors: The assay estimated nucleated cells by amplifying reference gene primers. Libraries were prepared by immunoSEQ multiplex PCR; TCRdb keeps only in-frame clonotypes and omits some of them. V, J and clone size were drawn from that table, and D and trimming were deduced from the DNA. The sample yields 35,000 to 45,000 clones, approximately 80% seen once. The sequenced sample was peripheral blood. The rearrangement joins TRBV6-5 to TRBJ1-2, with D tentatively TRBD1 (5 bases). This TCR was sampled from a human donor in a cohort sampled during active or convalescent COVID-19. The donor label of this sample is uncertain. The CDR3 loop reads CAGGANYGYTF. In DNA, the CDR3 is TGTGCTGGGGGGGCTAACTATGGCTACACCTTC.